One T cell receptor (beta chain) is described in this entry. This specimen belongs to a study of blood T cell repertoires in COVID-19. Turning to the study itself: Material from acute and convalescent COVID-19 was sourced from the United States, Italy and Spain. T cells, B-cell-depleted T cells, or PBMCs provided the cDNA or gDNA that served as material.

In the authors' methods: The authors estimated nucleated cell counts from reference gene primer amplification. Method: immunoSEQ multiplex PCR; TCRdb's copy keeps in-frame clones and lacks some. V and J calls and clone size come straight from that table; D and trimming were deduced from the DNA. The profile shows 90,000 to 150,000 clones, 70% to 80% of them singletons. Germline trimming cut 4 bases from V and 3 bases from J; bases unmatched to any gene: 2. Germline-derived CDR1 and CDR2 are LNHDA and SQIVND (reference sequence). CDR3 length: 16 amino acids. The chain links TRBV19 to TRBJ2-2; 13 nucleotides agree with TRBD2. The TCR sequence derives from a woman of 80 years or more with acute or convalescent COVID-19. The sample taken for sequencing was peripheral blood. The CDR3 nucleotides read TGTGCCAGTAGTAAACTAGCGGGAGGGGACACCGGGGAGCTGTTTTTT. Translated: CASSKLAGGDTGELFF.